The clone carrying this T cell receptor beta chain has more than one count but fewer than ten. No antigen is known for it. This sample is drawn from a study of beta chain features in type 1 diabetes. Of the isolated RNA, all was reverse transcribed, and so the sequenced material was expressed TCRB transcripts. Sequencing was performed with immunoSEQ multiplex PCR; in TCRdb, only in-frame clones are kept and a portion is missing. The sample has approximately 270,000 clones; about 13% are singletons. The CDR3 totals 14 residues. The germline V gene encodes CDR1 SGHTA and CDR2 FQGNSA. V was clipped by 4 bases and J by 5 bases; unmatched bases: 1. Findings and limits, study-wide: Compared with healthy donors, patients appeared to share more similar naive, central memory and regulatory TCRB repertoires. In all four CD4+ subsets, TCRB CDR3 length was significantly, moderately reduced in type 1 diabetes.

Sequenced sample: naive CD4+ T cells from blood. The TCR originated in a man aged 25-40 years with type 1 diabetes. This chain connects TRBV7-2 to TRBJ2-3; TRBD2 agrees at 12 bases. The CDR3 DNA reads TGTGCCAGCAGCTCGGGACTAGCGGGAGATACGCAGTATTTT. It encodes CASSSGLAGDTQYF.